The subject of this entry is one T cell receptor (beta chain). Source study methods: Nucleated cell counts were estimated from reference gene primer amplification. Clones were read by immunoSEQ multiplex PCR, and TCRdb kept only the in-frame ones, dropping some. That table supplies the V and J calls and clone size; D and trimming were determined from the DNA. The table shows hundreds of thousands of clones, with roughly four fifths occurring only once. The sample belongs to a study of blood T cell repertoires in COVID-19. Study at large: Samples representing acute and convalescent COVID-19 were sourced from the United States, Italy and Spain. T cells, B-cell-depleted T cells, or PBMCs provided the cDNA or gDNA that served as material.

Enrolment of Seattle patients took place during active infection, and they were followed longitudinally. The sequence derives from a woman older than 75 with COVID-19, enrolled during active disease. Sequenced input: peripheral blood.

CDR3 sequence reads: CASSSGTGGAYEQYF. Here the CDR3 DNA reads TGTGCCAGCTCATCCGGGACAGGGGGGGCCTACGAGCAGTACTTC. This chain joins TRBV18 and TRBJ2-7, with 11 bases matching TRBD1. Germline V gives CDR1 KGHSH, CDR2 LQKENI. The CDR3 is 15 amino acids. V was clipped by 5 bases and J by 2 bases; unmatched bases: 5.